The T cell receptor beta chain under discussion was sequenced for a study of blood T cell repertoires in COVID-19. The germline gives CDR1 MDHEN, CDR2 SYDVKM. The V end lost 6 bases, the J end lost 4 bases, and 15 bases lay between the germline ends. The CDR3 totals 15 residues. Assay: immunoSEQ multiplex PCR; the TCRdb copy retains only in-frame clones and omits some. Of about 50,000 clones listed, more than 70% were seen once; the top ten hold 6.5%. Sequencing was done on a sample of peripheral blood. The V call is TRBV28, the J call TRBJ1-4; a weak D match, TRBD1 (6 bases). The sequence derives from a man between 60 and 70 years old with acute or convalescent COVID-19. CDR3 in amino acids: CASSRRGIGNEKLFF. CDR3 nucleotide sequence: TGTGCCAGCAGCCGCAGGGGAATAGGTAATGAAAAACTGTTTTTT.